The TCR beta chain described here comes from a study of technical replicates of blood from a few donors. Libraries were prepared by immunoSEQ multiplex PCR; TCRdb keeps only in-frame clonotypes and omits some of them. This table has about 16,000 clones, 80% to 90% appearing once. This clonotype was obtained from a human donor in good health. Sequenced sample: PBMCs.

CDR3 sequence reads: CASSNHFGEVNSNQPQHF. CDR3 nucleotides: TGTGCCAGCAGCAACCACTTTGGAGAAGTCAATAGCAATCAGCCCCAGCATTTT. The chain has TRBV28 and TRBJ1-5; D is unclear. The V gene's germline CDR1 is MDHEN and CDR2 SYDVKM. V was clipped by 6 bases and J by 0 bases, with 21 bases between them. This CDR3 comprises 18 residues.